The present T cell receptor (beta chain) was sequenced within a study of tumor and adjacent non-tumor tissue in lung cancer. Study-wide background: Histology: 11 to 13 adenocarcinoma, a couple of squamous cell carcinoma, 1 small cell lung cancer.

General study results and limits: Normal lung showed higher cumulative top 100 clone frequency than tumor.

This clonotype was recorded at least ten times. The antigen remains unidentified. The library came from three nested PCR rounds adapted from ARM-PCR protocols. TCRdb itself ran the multiplex PCR reads through MiXCR, one entry per CDR3 protein. The sample includes around 99,000 distinct CDR3 sequences, around 75% seen only once; the top ten take 37%. This sample's RNA came from whole unsorted tissue. Chemotherapy-naive patients with new lung cancer underwent thoracic surgery in China, August–November 2014. CDR1 is MDHEN and CDR2 is SYDVKM in the germline V gene. V lost 5 bases and J 4 bases, leaving 8 bases between the germline ends. This CDR3 has 13 amino acids.

This sequence was found in a woman in her fifties or sixties with non-small cell lung cancer. Input material: lung tumor tissue. The J gene is TRBJ2-2, the V gene TRBV28; the D is unclear. CDR3 bases: TGTGCCAGCAGTCTAGATTCCACCGGGGAGCTGTTTTTT. Residues: CASSLDSTGELFF.